This T cell receptor beta chain is drawn from a study of beta chain features in type 1 diabetes. The CDR3 extends over 15 amino acids. Trimming cost V 0 bases and J 3 bases; bases outside gene matches: 3. Germline assignment: CDR1 MGHRA and CDR2 YSYEKL. One heparinised blood draw averaging around 100 mL was given by each donor. This clone was detected a few times. Sequencing targeted expressed TCRB transcripts, as all isolated RNA had been reverse transcribed. An average roughly 3.6 million reads came from naive, central memory and regulatory T cell samples. TCRdb's copy holds only in-frame clones and misses some; the assay was immunoSEQ multiplex PCR. This sample carries 150,000 or so clones, around a tenth of them seen once, and the ten largest clones take 0.55% to 0.85%.

The material sequenced was central memory CD4+ T cells from blood. The chain joins TRBV4-1 to TRBJ2-5, with 8 positions matching TRBD2. The TCR comes from a man between 18 and 35 years old in good health. This CDR3 is CASSQDWRGEETQYF. For the CDR3, the DNA is TGCGCCAGCAGCCAAGACTGGCGGGGGGAAGAGACCCAGTACTTC.